Presented here are 19 T cell receptor beta chains from one specimen sequenced in a study of technical replicates of blood from a few donors. This table comes from immunoSEQ multiplex PCR, and its TCRdb copy is limited to in-frame clones, with some not included. The sample has roughly 65,000 clones, over 80% seen once; the top ten hold 4.6%. Sequenced material: PBMCs. These receptors all come from a human donor in good health. Some clones in this sample may be carry-over from other donors' samples.

This rearrangement joins TRBV6-5 to TRBJ2-7; D is possibly TRBD2 (6 bases). The germline V gene encodes CDR1 MNHEY and CDR2 SVGAGI. Trimming shortened V by 6 bases and J by 3 bases, and 18 bases separated the two germline ends. The length of the CDR3 is 15 residues. The CDR3 region has the DNA TGTGCCAGCAGGACGAACCGGGACTTCCTCTACGAGCAGTACTTC. Protein product: CASRTNRDFLYEQYF.

This clone appeared a single time. V gene TRBV7-9 combines with J gene TRBJ1-1; TRBD1 matches at 9 bases. CDR1 and CDR2 (germline): SEHNR, FQNEAQ (reference sequence). The CDR3 sequence is 15 residues long. Losses at the gene ends were 3 bases for V and 3 bases for J; bases not matched to a gene: 5. CDR3 amino acids: CASSFPGQGYTEAFF. Written as DNA, the CDR3 is TGTGCCAGCAGCTTCCCGGGACAGGGTTACACTGAAGCTTTCTTT. Complete variable domain (other parts from reference TRBV7-9 and TRBJ1-1): DTGVSQNPRHKITKRGQNVTFRCDPISEHNRLYWYRQTLGQGPEFLTYFQNEAQLEKSRLLSDRFSAERPKGSFSTLEIQRTEQGDSAMYLCASSFPGQGYTEAFFGQGTRLTVV.

The J gene is TRBJ2-7, the V gene TRBV7-9; 7 positions agree with TRBD2. This CDR3 has 14 amino acids. V shed 6 bases, J shed 2 bases, and the junction held 7 bases outside the gene matches. The germline CDR1 and CDR2 sequences are SEHNR and FQNEAQ (reference sequence). CDR3 DNA: TGTGCCAGCAGTCCCGGGGGAGGGACCTACGAGCAGTACTTC. It encodes CASSPGGGTYEQYF.

As DNA, the CDR3 is TGTGCTAGTGGGACGGGGGACAGGGTCGGCACAGATACGCAGTATTTT. Residues: CASGTGDRVGTDTQYF. The rearrangement joins TRBV12-5 to TRBJ2-3; 9 bases are a match to TRBD1. CDR3 length: 16 amino acids. J lost 1 base, V lost 6 bases, and 8 bases had no gene match. The germline V gene encodes CDR1 LGHNT and CDR2 FRNRAP.

This chain connects TRBV2 to TRBJ2-7; 7 bases fit TRBD1. Unmatched junction bases numbered 6, after V lost 5 bases and J lost 2 bases. CDR3 length equals 14 residues. Looked up from germline, CDR1 is SNHLY and CDR2 is FYNNEI. The CDR3 region is CASSPRGQTYEQYF. As DNA, the CDR3 is TGTGCCAGCAGTCCGAGGGGGCAAACCTACGAGCAGTACTTC.

The V and J genes are TRBV6-4 and TRBJ1-5; D gene unclear. Germline V lookup: CDR1 MRHNA, CDR2 SNTAGT. The V end lost 9 bases, the J end lost 2 bases, and 8 bases lay between the germline ends. The CDR3 runs 12 residues. In nucleotides, the CDR3 is TGTGCCAGACCCCGAGGCAATCAGCCCCAGCATTTT. Encoded protein: CARPRGNQPQHF.

The chain is built from TRBV5-4 and TRBJ2-1, with no clear D. With 1 base removed from V and 3 bases from J, the gap between germline ends came to 5 bases. In germline, CDR1 is SGHNT, CDR2 YYREEE (reference sequence). CDR3 size: 13 residues. CDR3 residues: CASSLTVYNEQFF. The CDR3 DNA follows: TGTGCCAGCAGCTTGACAGTCTACAATGAGCAGTTCTTC.

The chain employs TRBV6-6 and TRBJ1-2; D perhaps matches TRBD1 (6 bases). The germline CDR1 and CDR2 sequences are MNHNY and SVGAGI (reference sequence). The V gene lost 5 bases and the J gene lost 7 bases, with 14 bases spanning the gap. The CDR3 has 13 residues. The CDR3 reads CASSEGGPGGYTF. As DNA, the CDR3 is TGTGCCAGCAGTGAGGGGGGGCCCGGTGGCTACACCTTC.

The CDR3: CSVRGGANVLTF. In nucleotides, the CDR3 is TGCAGCGTCCGGGGTGGGGCCAACGTCCTGACTTTC. The chain recombines TRBV29-1 with TRBJ2-6, with a weak D call TRBD2 (5 bases). This CDR3 spans 12 amino acids. Germline V gene data show CDR1 as SQVTM and CDR2 as ANQGSEA. The V and J ends lost 6 bases and 3 bases respectively, with 6 bases between them.

This rearrangement joins TRBV7-9 to TRBJ1-6, with 9 bases matching TRBD1. The CDR3 has 14 residues. Germline loops: CDR1 SEHNR, CDR2 FQNEAQ (reference sequence). The V and J ends lost 5 bases and 5 bases, in that order; junction bases with no gene match: 1. The CDR3, as DNA: TGTGCCAGCAGCGGGGACAGGGATAATTCACCCCTCCACTTT. It yields the protein CASSGDRDNSPLHF.

The V gene is TRBV6-5, the J gene TRBJ1-1; weak D call: TRBD1 (6 bases). V lost 6 bases and J 3 bases, leaving 14 bases between the germline ends. The CDR3 runs 14 residues. Germline values: CDR1 MNHEY, CDR2 SVGAGI. The CDR3 reads CASRGPGQYTEAFF. The CDR3 coding sequence is TGTGCCAGCAGAGGCCCCGGACAGTACACTGAAGCTTTCTTT.

The chain couples TRBV7-9 to TRBJ2-5; D is perhaps TRBD2 (6 bases). Deletions cut 2 bases from V and 3 bases from J, with 16 bases between. There are 16 residues in the CDR3. CDR1 is SEHNR and CDR2 is FQNEAQ in the germline V gene (reference sequence). The CDR3: CASSLQSSGKKETQYF. Written as DNA, the CDR3 is TGTGCCAGCAGCTTACAGAGTAGCGGAAAAAAAGAGACCCAGTACTTC. The whole variable domain, filled in from reference TRBV7-9 and TRBJ2-5, reads DTGVSQNPRHKITKRGQNVTFRCDPISEHNRLYWYRQTLGQGPEFLTYFQNEAQLEKSRLLSDRFSAERPKGSFSTLEIQRTEQGDSAMYLCASSLQSSGKKETQYFGPGTRLLVL.

This rearrangement joins TRBV5-6 to TRBJ2-5, with D tentatively TRBD1 (6 bases). The CDR3 sequence is 16 residues long. Germline V gene lookup returns CDR1 SGHDT and CDR2 YYEEEE. The ends were cut back, 0 bases at V and 0 bases at J, with 12 bases in the middle. The CDR3 coding sequence is TGTGCCAGCAGCTTGGTCGGGACACCATACCAAGAGACCCAGTACTTC. Amino acid sequence: CASSLVGTPYQETQYF.

V gene TRBV11-2 combines with J gene TRBJ2-1, with 12 nucleotides matching TRBD2. Germline V gives CDR1 SGHAT, CDR2 FQNNGV. The junction had 8 bases not matched to a gene; V was cut back by 0 bases and J by 8 bases. This CDR3 comprises 17 residues. CDR3 loop: CASSLESWTSGTHEQFF. The CDR3, as DNA: TGTGCCAGCAGCTTAGAGTCTTGGACTAGCGGGACCCATGAGCAGTTCTTC.

The chain uses TRBV9 and TRBJ2-3, with TRBD2 matching over 10 bases. CDR3 size: 16 residues. Germline lookup yields CDR1 SGDLS and CDR2 YYNGEE. J gave up 1 base and V 4 bases, and 6 bases lay outside the gene matches. CDR3 DNA sequence: TGTGCCAGCAGCAGAAGCGGGGGGGCGGGCACAGATACGCAGTATTTT. It translates to CASSRSGGAGTDTQYF.

The table lists this clone with a few counts. The chain combines TRBV14 with TRBJ2-7; TRBD2 is a possible D gene (5 bases). The CDR3 is 13 amino acids. Deletions cut 4 bases from V and 7 bases from J, with 14 bases between. CDR1 is SGHDN, CDR2 FVKESK, per germline. CDR3 region: CASSPWGDKEQYF. CDR3 coding DNA: TGTGCCAGCAGCCCCTGGGGAGATAAGGAGCAGTACTTC.

This chain uses TRBV11-3 with TRBJ2-7; D uncertain. CDR3 length: 13 amino acids. Looked up from germline, CDR1 is SGHNT and CDR2 is YENEEA. The ends were cut back, 2 bases at V and 2 bases at J, with 7 bases in the middle. The CDR3 spells CASSLLSTYEQYF. The CDR3 DNA reads as TGTGCCAGCAGCTTACTCAGTACCTACGAGCAGTACTTC. Full variable domain (rest looked up from reference TRBV11-3 and TRBJ2-7): EAGVVQSPRYKIIEKKQPVAFWCNPISGHNTLYWYLQNLGQGPELLIRYENEEAVDDSQLPKDRFSAERLKGVDSTLKIQPAELGDSAVYLCASSLLSTYEQYFGPGTRLTVT.

This clone has only one observation. Compared with germline, one end of the junction differs, possibly owing to a read error. The chain joins TRBV7-9 to TRBJ1-4; no definite D call. The CDR3 runs 15 residues. Germline-derived CDR1 and CDR2 are SEHNR and FQNEAQ (reference sequence). The CDR3 nucleotides read TGTGCCAGCAGCTTATTCCTCGCAACTAATGAAAAGCTGTTTTTT. Protein sequence: CASSLFLATNEKLFF.

This sequence joins TRBV7-9 and TRBJ1-5; D perhaps matches TRBD1 (5 bases). Germline-derived CDR1 and CDR2 are SEHNR and FQNEAQ (reference sequence). V was trimmed by 1 base and J by 4 bases, leaving 14 bases between them. The CDR3 is made up of 16 amino acids. CDR3: CASSLGASSGNQPQHF. The CDR3 DNA follows: TGTGCCAGCAGCTTAGGCGCGTCTTCAGGGAATCAGCCCCAGCATTTT.